This TCR beta chain comes out of a study of blood T cells in healthy people across ages. Primers used in a second PCR of about 7 to 12 cycles were a sample-barcoded 5' primer and a J-beta primer mix. Each cDNA molecule was tagged by a template-switch adaptor with 12 random nucleotides. TCRdb called the 5' RACE reads again in MiXCR, with one record for every CDR3 protein. The sample lists about 1.8 million distinct CDR3 sequences; roughly 52% were seen once. General observations from the study: Investigators viewed diversity estimates from one million T cells as underestimates, the study reported. Possibly confounding the expanded clonotype changes was the fact that donor CMV status was unknown.

This clonotype was recorded only once. Its target is unknown. This receptor was identified in a woman aged 40 to 50 in good health. Sequenced sample: blood.

CDR3 loop: CASSEGGGWDEQYF. In DNA form, the CDR3 reads TGTGCCAGCAGTGAAGGAGGGGGTTGGGACGAGCAGTACTTC. The chain recombines TRBV2 with TRBJ2-5; perhaps TRBD1 as D (6 bases). The DNA end lines up better with TRBJ2-7; the J call may be wrong. This CDR3 has 14 amino acids. Germline V gives CDR1 SNHLY, CDR2 FYNNEI.